This TCR beta chain was identified during a study of T cells in Graves' hyperthyroidism and ophthalmopathy. Diagnoses were made from clinical symptoms, serum measures (thyroxine and TRAb), thyroid ultrasound and orbital computed tomography. V gave up 5 bases and J gave up 9 bases, with 20 bases separating them. Per germline, CDR1 SEHNR and CDR2 FQNEAQ (reference sequence). The CDR3 is 15 residues long. Study results and caveats: Before onset, ophthalmopathy was predicted by the model a median roughly six months earlier. Most thyroid clonotypes that were expanded above 0.001 also turned up in blood.

This clonotype was seen only a few times. Its cognate antigen is unknown. Amplified regions were TCR beta CDR3 sequences from RNA transcripts. A set of HTBI primers served as the primers for a first-round RT-PCR of the TCR CDR3. TCRdb passed the multiplex PCR reads through MiXCR, listing each CDR3 protein once. The table has about 270,000 distinct CDR3 sequences, 20% to 25% seen once. The sequence derives from a man aged 25-40 years with Graves' ophthalmopathy. Sequencing was done on a sample of blood. The chain uses TRBV7-9 and TRBJ2-1; unclear D gene. CDR3 sequence: CASSPSGSSGSEQFF. The CDR3 nucleotides read TGTGCCAGCAGCCCTTCGGGTAGTTCAGGAAGTGAGCAGTTCTTC.